The clone carrying this T cell receptor beta chain was seen just once. Its antigen remains unknown. The data stem from a study of shared clonotypes between healthy human individuals. Assay used: immunoSEQ multiplex PCR; TCRdb lists only in-frame clones, some missing. The sample has 800,000 to 1,200,000 clones, about 84% seen once. The study's findings and limits: Blood was the only sampled material, and tissue repertoires likely differ.

CDR3 length: 16 residues. Germline CDR1 reads LNHDA; CDR2 reads SQIVND (reference sequence). The V gene end was trimmed by 3 bases and the J gene end by 9 bases; junction bases not matched to a gene: 5. CD4+ cells were split into CD45RA+ naive and CD45RA-negative memory subsets. V usage is TRBV19 and J usage is TRBJ2-4; 16 bases map to TRBD2. The specimen sequenced was memory CD4+ T cells from PBMCs. The subset denotes: CD45RA-negative fraction. The TCR was taken from a young man in good health. Some clones in this sample may be carry-over from other donors' samples. The chain's CDR3 is CASSIPGLAGGSIQYF. The CDR3 nucleotides are TGTGCCAGTAGTATTCCGGGACTAGCGGGAGGGAGCATTCAGTACTTC.